The present T cell receptor beta chain was sequenced within a study of blood T cell repertoires in COVID-19. About the study: The United States, Italy and Spain were the sources of the acute and convalescent COVID-19 samples.

In the study's own analysis: Researchers report that nucleated cell counts were estimated from reference gene primer amplification. Repertoires were generated with immunoSEQ multiplex PCR, while TCRdb's copy carries only in-frame clones and drops some. V and J calls and clone size are copied from that table; D and trimming were computed from the DNA. The table lists roughly 250,000 clones, about three quarters of them singletons. The germline CDR1 and CDR2 sequences are LNHDA and SQIVND (reference sequence). V gave up 7 bases and J gave up 0 bases, with 9 bases separating them. The CDR3 is made up of 13 amino acids.

V gene TRBV19 combines with J gene TRBJ1-1, with a weak D call TRBD1 (6 bases). Source material: peripheral blood. The clonotype originates from an elderly woman with acute or convalescent COVID-19. CDR3 sequence: CASMGQMNTEAFF. The CDR3 nucleotides are TGTGCCAGTATGGGACAAATGAACACTGAAGCTTTCTTT.